This TCR beta chain emerged from a study of CD8 T cells in ankylosing spondylitis. Whole-study results and caveats: There were earlier reports of some motif variants in reactive arthritis synovial fluid and blood. It appeared that ankylosing spondylitis blood was characterized by a TCR beta motif of roughly 8 highly homologous variants.

There are many counts of this clonotype. Its antigen remains unknown. Quantitative 5'-RACE was performed with molecular barcodes, and it yielded the TCR beta libraries. TCRdb processed the 5' RACE reads anew with MiXCR; each CDR3 protein has one entry. The sample lists just over 300,000 distinct CDR3 sequences, around 21% occurring once. V lost 5 bases to trimming and J lost 7 bases; unmatched junction nucleotides: 10. This CDR3 contains 14 residues. Looked up from germline, CDR1 is DFQATT and CDR2 is SNEGSKA (reference sequence). This chain links TRBV20-1 with TRBJ2-1, with 8 bases identical to TRBD2. The TCR sequence derives from a female donor with ankylosing spondylitis or in good health (not recorded which). Sequencing used blood, either unsorted or a sorted T cell fraction (not recorded which). CDR3 region: CSAQRETSENEQFF. CDR3 nucleotide sequence: TGCAGTGCTCAGCGGGAGACGAGTGAGAATGAGCAGTTCTTC.